Presented here are 20 T cell receptor beta chains from one specimen sequenced in a study of CD8 T cells in ankylosing spondylitis. In TCRdb, the 5' RACE reads were re-called with MiXCR into one record per CDR3 protein. This table holds under 400,000 distinct CDR3 sequences, 11% found once. Sequenced material: blood, either unsorted or a sorted T cell fraction (not recorded which). All receptors derive from a female donor with ankylosing spondylitis or in good health (not recorded which).

J is TRBJ2-2 and V is TRBV29-1, with 7 bases lining up with TRBD1. Losses at the gene ends were 6 bases for V and 5 bases for J; bases not matched to a gene: 9. The CDR3 totals 14 residues. Germline values: CDR1 SQVTM, CDR2 ANQGSEA. The CDR3 DNA follows: TGCAGCGTCCACAGACAGGGAAAAACCGGGGAGCTGTTTTTT. Residues: CSVHRQGKTGELFF.

This clonotype was seen a handful of times. The genes are TRBV20-1 and TRBJ1-2, with 9 positions matching TRBD1. The length of the CDR3 is 14 residues. The J segment lost 4 bases and the V segment lost 3 bases, leaving 6 bases of the junction unmatched. The V gene's germline CDR1 is DFQATT and CDR2 SNEGSKA (reference sequence). The CDR3 loop reads CSASLGQGGYGYTF. Written as DNA, the CDR3 is TGCAGTGCTAGTCTGGGACAGGGAGGCTATGGCTACACCTTC.

This clonotype was counted many times. The chain carries TRBV27 and TRBJ2-3; D gene unclear. Germline lookup yields CDR1 MNHEY and CDR2 SMNVEV (reference sequence). The V and J ends lost 5 bases and 5 bases respectively, with 23 bases between them. This CDR3 spans 17 amino acids. The CDR3 here is CASSIGIPRTTGDTQYF. In nucleotides, the CDR3 is TGTGCCAGCAGTATAGGAATTCCGAGAACTACGGGAGATACGCAGTATTTT.

V usage is TRBV27 and J usage is TRBJ2-3, with 10 bases matching TRBD2. V lost 7 bases and J lost 2; bases outside the gene matches: 6. The CDR3 covers 15 residues. Germline loops: CDR1 MNHEY, CDR2 SMNVEV (reference sequence). The CDR3 region is CASKETSGFTDTQYF. Written as DNA, the CDR3 is TGTGCCAGCAAAGAGACTAGCGGGTTCACAGATACGCAGTATTTT.

CDR3: CASRPRDRGSLGANVLTF. The CDR3 bases are TGCGCCAGCAGGCCCCGGGACAGGGGGTCTCTGGGGGCCAACGTCCTGACTTTC. The J gene is TRBJ2-6, the V gene TRBV5-1, with 11 bases identical to TRBD1. Germline V gene lookup returns CDR1 SGHRS and CDR2 YFSETQ. CDR3 length equals 18 residues. J lost 4 bases, V lost 5 bases, and 11 bases had no gene match.

This clonotype appeared many times. CDR3 residues: CASSLRQSNQPQHF. CDR3 coding DNA: TGTGCCAGCAGTTTGAGACAGAGCAATCAGCCCCAGCATTTT. This sequence joins TRBV12-3 or TRBV12-4 and TRBJ1-5; possible D gene TRBD1, 5 bases. This CDR3 has 14 residues. Trimming took off 3 bases at V and 1 base at J, with 7 bases between the two ends.

This clonotype has more than one count but fewer than ten. For the CDR3, the DNA is TGCAGTGCTAGAGGCTGGGGGACAGGGCTTGTCCAAGAGACCCAGTACTTC. Its protein is CSARGWGTGLVQETQYF. This chain joins TRBV20-1 and TRBJ2-5; 9 nucleotides match TRBD1. Germline CDR1 DFQATT, CDR2 SNEGSKA (reference sequence). The CDR3 has 17 amino acids. The V segment lost 1 base and the J segment 1 base; nucleotides outside the gene matches: 10.

The chain has TRBV12-3 or TRBV12-4 and TRBJ2-5; 7 positions match TRBD2. This CDR3 is built from 14 residues. Trimming at V came to 3 bases and at J to 4 bases, leaving 5 bases not matched to a gene. The CDR3 spells CASSFTAGAETQYF. In nucleotides, the CDR3 is TGTGCCAGCAGTTTTACGGCGGGAGCAGAGACCCAGTACTTC.

This clonotype was recorded a few times. The genes are TRBV14 and TRBJ2-1; D is unresolved. The CDR3 extends over 13 amino acids. Per the germline V gene, CDR1 is SGHDN and CDR2 is FVKESK. The germline V and J ends were trimmed by 0 bases and 7 bases, with 7 bases remaining between them. The CDR3 sequence is CASSQELGNEQFF. CDR3 coding DNA: TGTGCCAGCAGCCAAGAGCTCGGGAATGAGCAGTTCTTC.

In this sample, this clonotype turned up many times. V is TRBV20-1 and J is TRBJ2-1; TRBD1 is a possible D gene (6 bases). Per germline, CDR1 DFQATT and CDR2 SNEGSKA (reference sequence). V lost 5 bases to trimming and J lost 4 bases, with 6 bases between them. The length of the CDR3 is 11 residues. This CDR3 is CSAGQYNEQFF. The CDR3 DNA reads as TGCAGTGCTGGACAGTACAATGAGCAGTTCTTC.

This clonotype was counted at least ten times. The chain joins TRBV6-1 to TRBJ2-7; D unclear. The CDR3 runs to 16 residues. Germline loops: CDR1 MNHNS, CDR2 SASEGT. With 6 bases removed from V and 3 bases from J, the gap between germline ends came to 21 bases. CDR3 in DNA: TGTGCCAGCAGACAACCGGGTCCCGCAGCCGTCTACGAGCAGTACTTC. This encodes CASRQPGPAAVYEQYF.

This sequence joins TRBV19 and TRBJ2-5; unclear D gene. CDR1 and CDR2 from the germline V gene are LNHDA and SQIVND (reference sequence). The CDR3 runs to 11 residues. Trimming pared 9 bases from V and 1 base from J, leaving 6 bases between. For the CDR3, the DNA is TGTGCCAGCGGTGGCCAAGAGACCCAGTACTTC. This sequence encodes CASGGQETQYF.

This clonotype was recorded at least ten times. The chain employs TRBV11-1 and TRBJ2-2; 15 bases match TRBD2. Germline assignment: CDR1 SGHAT and CDR2 FQDESV (reference sequence). J was trimmed by 3 bases and V by 0 bases; bases with no gene match: 5. This CDR3 region has 19 residues. The CDR3 is CASSLALGLAGGHTGELFF. CDR3 sequence (DNA): TGTGCCAGCAGCTTAGCTCTGGGACTAGCGGGGGGCCACACCGGGGAGCTGTTTTTT.

This clonotype was counted many times. The rearrangement links TRBV7-2 to TRBJ1-3; 7 nucleotides agree with TRBD1. V gave up 2 bases and J gave up 7 bases; unmatched junction bases: 5. This CDR3 has 14 amino acids. Germline V gene lookup returns CDR1 SGHTA and CDR2 FQGNSA. CDR3 amino acids: CASSLSTGVNTIYF. In DNA, the CDR3 is TGTGCCAGCAGCTTAAGTACAGGGGTGAACACCATATATTTT.

At least ten counts were recorded for this clonotype. The CDR3, as DNA: TGCAGTGCTGCGAAAGAGACCCAGTACTTC. Its protein is CSAAKETQYF. J is TRBJ2-5 and V is TRBV20-1; D uncertain. CDR1 is DFQATT, CDR2 SNEGSKA, per germline (reference sequence). V was clipped by 5 bases and J by 3 bases, with 4 bases between them. The CDR3 spans 10 residues.

This chain joins TRBV3-1 and TRBJ2-2, with a weak D call TRBD1 (5 bases). V dropped 0 bases and J dropped 4 bases, with 9 bases sitting between them. The CDR3 spans 15 residues. CDR1 and CDR2 from the germline V gene are LGHDT and YNNKEL (reference sequence). The CDR3 loop is CASSQEGRATGELFF. The CDR3 bases are TGTGCCAGCAGCCAAGAGGGCAGGGCCACCGGGGAGCTGTTTTTT.

A few counts support this clonotype. The rearrangement uses TRBV5-1 and TRBJ2-1; the D call may be TRBD1 or TRBD2 (5 bases each). V lost 0 bases to trimming and J lost 4 bases, with 17 bases between them. CDR3 length: 17 amino acids. Looked up from germline, CDR1 is SGHRS and CDR2 is YFSETQ. This chain's CDR3 is CASSLEGTGPVYNEQFF. The CDR3 DNA reads TGCGCCAGCAGCTTGGAGGGTACGGGACCGGTTTACAATGAGCAGTTCTTC.

This clonotype was picked up many times. V and J are TRBV6-5 and TRBJ1-1; D is uncertain. CDR1 is MNHEY and CDR2 is SVGAGI in the germline V gene. V gave up 2 bases and J gave up 1 base, with 8 bases separating them. The CDR3 length is 14 residues. The CDR3: CASSYPAGNTEAFF. For the CDR3, the DNA is TGTGCCAGCAGTTACCCGGCAGGGAACACTGAAGCTTTCTTT.

Concerning this clonotype itself: A much larger clone is a single base away; this may be a read error. The V call is TRBV20-1, the J call TRBJ1-3; D is uncertain. The CDR3 is 14 residues long. The germline CDR1 and CDR2 sequences are DFQATT and SNEGSKA (reference sequence). This CDR3 is CSARPTASVNTIYF. CDR3 sequence (DNA): TGCAGTGCTAGACCTACAGCCTCTGTAAACACCATATATTTT.

In this sample, this clonotype turned up many times. The rearrangement joins TRBV5-1 to TRBJ2-1; TRBD2 agrees at 9 bases. The CDR3 loop spans 18 amino acids. Germline V gives CDR1 SGHRS, CDR2 YFSETQ. Unmatched junction bases numbered 15, after V lost 4 bases and J lost 4 bases. The CDR3 reads CASSPSSGINPQYNEQFF. The CDR3 coding sequence is TGCGCCAGCAGCCCTTCTAGCGGGATAAACCCTCAATACAATGAGCAGTTCTTC. Based on the CDR3 plus reference TRBV5-1 and TRBJ2-1, the full variable domain is KAGVTQTPRYLIKTRGQQVTLSCSPISGHRSVSWYQQTPGQGLQFLFEYFSETQRNKGNFPGRFSGRQFSNSRSEMNVSTLELGDSALYLCASSPSSGINPQYNEQFFGPGTRLTVL.